A selection of T cell receptor beta chains follows, all from one sample in a study of T cell repertoires in cytomegalovirus infection. Antigens for these TCRs are unknown. Using its own MiXCR run on the reads, TCRdb lists one record per CDR3 protein. The table records about 46,000 distinct CDR3 sequences, 20% to 25% of them present only once. Sequenced sample: PBMCs, sequenced either directly or after in vitro stimulation (not recorded which). The receptors shown here come from a human donor in good health (CMV status not recorded). Some clones in this sample may be carry-over from other donors' samples. The CDR3 runs from the conserved cysteine through the conserved F or W. The D gene is left open where the match is weak. Clone sizes are given selectively: once, few, many, or a class where the clone is expanded.

d_call j_call v_call clone_size cdr3_aa cdr3_nt
- TRBJ1-5 TRBV15 - CATSRAALGGNQPQHF TGTGCCACCAGCAGAGCGGCCCTGGGGGGCAATCAGCCCCAGCATTTT
- TRBJ1-2 TRBV6-2/TRBV6-3 - CASSRTGGYTF TGTGCCAGCAGTCGCACGGGAGGCTACACCTTC
TRBD1 TRBJ2-7 TRBV7-2 many CASRRLDREYEQYF TGTGCCAGCAGACGCCTAGACAGGGAATACGAGCAGTACTTC
- TRBJ1-2 TRBV20-1 few CSAPWGARGYTF TGCAGTGCCCCGTGGGGGGCGCGTGGCTACACCTTC
- TRBJ2-1 TRBV2 - CASSDWGAYNEQFF TGTGCCAGCAGTGATTGGGGGGCGTACAATGAGCAGTTCTTC
- TRBJ1-1 TRBV20-1 many CSARDFVRQTEAFF TGCAGTGCTAGAGATTTTGTTCGGCAGACCGAAGCTTTCTTT
- TRBJ1-1 TRBV5-1 many CASSLWGTGRGTEAFF TGCGCCAGCAGCCTTTGGGGAACGGGGAGGGGAACTGAAGCTTTCTTT
TRBD2 TRBJ2-1 TRBV7-6 many CASSPASGSRDEQFF TGTGCCAGCAGCCCGGCTAGCGGGAGTCGGGATGAGCAGTTCTTC
TRBD2 TRBJ2-3 TRBV2 - CASRPGTSGADTQYF TGTGCCAGCAGACCCGGGACTAGCGGAGCAGATACGCAGTATTTT
TRBD2 TRBJ2-5 TRBV5-1 many CASSLTGGQETQYF TGCGCCAGCAGCTTGACGGGAGGACAAGAGACCCAGTACTTC
- TRBJ1-3 TRBV6-5 - CASRPWTDSGNTIYF TGTGCCAGCAGACCTTGGACAGACTCTGGAAACACCATATATTTT
- TRBJ2-3 TRBV12-2 few CASRLGLAGGTDTQYF TGTGCAAGTCGCTTAGGATTAGCGGGGGGCACAGATACGCAGTATTTT
- TRBJ2-3 TRBV7-6 - CASSLVAKGGWDTQYF TGTGCCAGCAGCTTAGTTGCCAAGGGAGGATGGGATACGCAGTATTTT
- TRBJ1-1 TRBV12-3/TRBV12-4 few CASRSDGGTEAFF TGTGCCAGCAGGTCAGACGGGGGCACTGAAGCTTTCTTT
- TRBJ2-2 TRBV2 - CASSALEVATGELFF TGTGCCAGCAGTGCCCTCGAGGTAGCCACCGGGGAGCTGTTTTTT
TRBD2 TRBJ2-1 TRBV6-6 - CATRTSWAEQFF TGTGCCACCCGGACTAGCTGGGCTGAGCAGTTCTTC
TRBD1 TRBJ1-5 TRBV19 many CASRPPGQFNQPQHF TGTGCCAGTAGGCCCCCGGGACAGTTCAATCAGCCCCAGCATTTT
- TRBJ2-7 TRBV2 - CASSEAGGGTERQYF TGTGCCAGCAGTGAAGCTGGGGGGGGCACAGAAAGGCAGTACTTC
TRBD1 TRBJ1-4 TRBV14 - CASSRAGQVNEKLFF TGTGCCAGCAGCCGCGCGGGACAGGTGAATGAAAAACTGTTTTTT
- TRBJ2-1 TRBV2 - CASNALRSYNEQFF TGTGCCAGCAATGCTCTTCGCTCCTACAATGAGCAGTTCTTC
- TRBJ1-4 TRBV12-3/TRBV12-4 many CASSFLTGLGKLFF TGTGCCAGCAGTTTTTTAACAGGGCTCGGAAAACTGTTTTTT
TRBD2 TRBJ2-1 TRBV9 - CASSVNHGRGTSGHNEQFF TGTGCCAGCAGCGTCAACCATGGAAGAGGGACTAGCGGACACAATGAGCAGTTCTTC
- TRBJ1-6 TRBV6-1 few CASSDDTGYSPLHF TGTGCCAGCAGTGACGATACAGGGTATTCACCCCTCCACTTT
TRBD2 TRBJ2-5 TRBV3-1 - CASSRPAGSETQYF TGTGCCAGCAGCCGTCCAGCGGGGTCAGAGACCCAGTACTTC
- TRBJ2-1 TRBV10-3 few CAISERDNEQFF TGTGCCATCAGTGAGAGAGACAATGAGCAGTTCTTC
TRBD1 TRBJ2-6 TRBV7-9 - CASSLPPDRAVSGANVLTF TGTGCCAGCAGCTTACCTCCTGACAGGGCCGTCTCTGGGGCCAACGTCCTGACTTTC